The 17 T cell receptor beta chains below come from one sample, sequenced in a study of T-cell reconstitution after alpha-beta-depleted transplantation in children. The TCRbeta library was prepared with unique molecular identifiers. TCRdb itself ran the PCR reads through MiXCR, one entry per CDR3 protein. The profile covers 200,000 to 250,000 distinct CDR3 sequences, with approximately 10% appearing a single time and 28% taken by the ten largest. The sequenced sample was PBMCs, obtained before TCRalphabeta/CD19-depleted stem cell transplant. The receptors shown here come from a child younger than two with acute myeloid leukemia, due to receive a stem cell transplant.

This clonotype appeared many times. The CDR3 sequence: CASSEQGETQYF. The CDR3 nucleotides are TGTGCCAGCAGTGAACAGGGAGAGACCCAGTACTTC. This sequence joins TRBV6-1 and TRBJ2-5; maybe TRBD1 (5 bases). There are 12 residues in the CDR3. Per the germline V gene, CDR1 is MNHNS and CDR2 is SASEGT. Trimming pared 2 bases from V and 4 bases from J, leaving 5 bases between.

This clonotype occurred many times. In nucleotides, the CDR3 is TGCAGTGCTAGGGAACTGAGACGCGGGACTAGTCTCGCAGATACGCAGTATTTT. Translation: CSARELRRGTSLADTQYF. The chain links TRBV20-1 to TRBJ2-3; 8 nucleotides agree with TRBD2. The CDR3 is 18 amino acids. V dropped 3 bases and J dropped 4; count of bases not matched to a gene: 18. Looked up from germline, CDR1 is DFQATT and CDR2 is SNEGSKA (reference sequence).

The table lists this clonotype with many counts. The chain uses TRBV4-2 and TRBJ2-2; 10 positions agree with TRBD2. The CDR3 runs 16 residues. Germline V gives CDR1 LGHNA, CDR2 YNFKEQ. The J segment lost 2 bases and the V segment lost 3 bases, leaving 3 bases of the junction unmatched. CDR3 sequence (DNA): TGTGCCAGCAGCCACCGGACTAGCGGAAACACCGGGGAGCTGTTTTTT. This translates into CASSHRTSGNTGELFF.

This rearrangement joins TRBV7-9 to TRBJ2-7; D is unclear. This CDR3 contains 13 residues. The V and J ends lost 2 bases and 5 bases respectively, with 10 bases between them. Germline values: CDR1 SEHNR, CDR2 FQNEAQ (reference sequence). As DNA, the CDR3 is TGTGCCAGCAGCTTAAAGGGTGTCGACGAGCAGTACTTC. Residues: CASSLKGVDEQYF.

This clonotype was picked up many times. The J gene is TRBJ2-3, the V gene TRBV4-2; 10 bases line up with TRBD2. This CDR3 comprises 16 residues. J was trimmed by 4 bases and V by 0 bases; bases with no gene match: 4. Looked up from germline, CDR1 is LGHNA and CDR2 is YNFKEQ. CDR3 in amino acids: CASSQEASGSADTQYF. The CDR3 bases are TGTGCCAGCAGCCAAGAGGCTAGCGGGAGTGCAGATACGCAGTATTTT.

This clonotype was counted once. The chain carries TRBV5-2 and TRBJ2-1; the table's D gene call, TRBD1, was not cross checked with the DNA. TRBV5-2 is a pseudogene locus. The CDR3 totals 14 residues. The CDR3 nucleotides read TGTGCCATCGGACCCGCGCCCTCCTACAATGAGCAGTTCTTC. Translation: CAIGPAPSYNEQFF.

This clonotype was seen many times. V and J are TRBV5-1 and TRBJ2-2; 9 bases are a match to TRBD1. The CDR3 runs 16 residues. V lost 3 bases, J lost 0 bases, and 3 bases stayed unmatched. Germline CDR1 SGHRS, CDR2 YFSETQ. The CDR3 DNA reads TGCGCCAGCAGCTCCGGGACAGGGCCGAACACCGGGGAGCTGTTTTTT. This codes for CASSSGTGPNTGELFF.

At least ten counts were recorded for this clonotype. The CDR3 reads CASSLFGTGFEKLFF. CDR3 bases: TGTGCCAGCAGCCTATTTGGGACAGGGTTTGAAAAACTGTTTTTT. The chain recombines TRBV5-6 with TRBJ1-4, with 9 bases fitting TRBD1. Germline CDR1 and CDR2: SGHDT and YYEEEE. V lost 4 bases, J lost 7 bases, and 8 bases stayed unmatched. The CDR3 runs to 15 residues.

This clonotype was counted ten times or more. V usage is TRBV27 and J usage is TRBJ2-5; 8 bases map to TRBD2. Germline CDR1 MNHEY, CDR2 SMNVEV (reference sequence). The CDR3 has 14 amino acids. Trimming removed 8 bases from V and 4 bases from J; junction bases left unmatched: 9. CDR3 sequence: CASGPAGAGETQYF. CDR3 coding DNA: TGTGCCAGCGGGCCAGCGGGAGCTGGAGAGACCCAGTACTTC.

This clonotype was counted at least ten times. V gene TRBV14 combines with J gene TRBJ2-6; unclear D gene. V was shortened by 3 bases and J by 0 bases, with 3 bases between the two germline ends. Germline V lookup: CDR1 SGHDN, CDR2 FVKESK. The CDR3 runs 14 residues. The CDR3 DNA sequence: TGTGCCAGCAGCCAGCCCTCTGGGGCCAACGTCCTGACTTTC. It is translated as CASSQPSGANVLTF.

A few counts support this clonotype. The chain carries TRBV12-3 or TRBV12-4 and TRBJ1-5; a weak D match, TRBD1 (6 bases). V lost 3 bases and J lost 8, with 17 bases in between. The CDR3 is 15 residues long. The CDR3 is CASSLGQGREKPQHF. CDR3 bases: TGTGCCAGCAGTTTGGGGCAGGGGAGAGAGAAGCCCCAGCATTTT.

This clonotype was seen repeatedly, ten times or more. This chain uses TRBV7-2 with TRBJ1-3; 8 bases fit TRBD1. Germline-derived CDR1 and CDR2 are SGHTA and FQGNSA. V trimming: 6 bases; J trimming: 5 bases; junction bases outside the gene matches: 6. The CDR3 has 14 residues. CDR3 amino acids: CASSPRQGRNTIYF. The CDR3 DNA follows: TGTGCCAGCAGTCCCCGACAGGGGAGAAACACCATATATTTT.

This clonotype was counted ten times or more. The chain carries TRBV7-9 and TRBJ1-1, with 7 nucleotides matching TRBD1. There are 11 residues in the CDR3. Germline V gives CDR1 SEHNR, CDR2 FQNEAQ (reference sequence). With V trimmed by 8 bases and J by 6 bases, 3 bases remained unmatched. The CDR3 region has the DNA TGTGCCAGCGGAGGGACAGCTGAAGCTTTCTTT. Translation gives CASGGTAEAFF.

Many counts were recorded for this clonotype. The rearrangement links TRBV6-2 or TRBV6-3 to TRBJ2-4; unclear D gene. Germline V gene sequence: CDR1 MNHEY, CDR2 SVGEGT. V lost 0 bases to trimming and J lost 4 bases, with 10 bases between them. The CDR3 is 15 residues long. CDR3 residues: CASSYSDYPKNIQYF. Written as DNA, the CDR3 is TGTGCCAGCAGTTACTCTGATTATCCGAAAAACATTCAGTACTTC.

This clonotype was observed many times. The chain combines TRBV3-1 with TRBJ2-7; no clear D gene. Germline assignment: CDR1 LGHDT and CDR2 YNNKEL (reference sequence). The CDR3 has 15 amino acids. With 0 bases removed from V and 4 bases from J, the gap between germline ends came to 13 bases. CDR3 in DNA: TGTGCCAGCAGCCAAGAGTCCTCGCTCCTATACGAGCAGTACTTC. Its translation is CASSQESSLLYEQYF.

V usage is TRBV18 and J usage is TRBJ1-6; 8 bases match TRBD1. V trimming: 3 bases; J trimming: 6 bases; junction bases outside the gene matches: 7. CDR1 and CDR2 from the germline V gene are KGHSH and LQKENI. The CDR3 totals 16 residues. The CDR3 DNA sequence: TGTGCCAGCTCACCCGGGGGGACAGGACTTAATTCACCCCTCCACTTT. It codes for CASSPGGTGLNSPLHF. The whole variable domain, remainder taken from reference TRBV18 and TRBJ1-6, is NAGVMQNPRHLVRRRGQEARLRCSPMKGHSHVYWYRQLPEEGLKFMVYLQKENIIDESGMPKERFSAEFPKEGPSILRIQQVVRGDSAAYFCASSPGGTGLNSPLHFGNGTRLTVT.

This clonotype was counted many times. CDR3 bases: TGCAGCGTTGGGGGTGCCTATGGCTACACCTTC. It codes for CSVGGAYGYTF. The rearrangement links TRBV29-1 to TRBJ1-2; D call uncertain. This CDR3 has 11 residues. V was shortened by 4 bases and J by 4 bases, with 7 bases between the two germline ends. In germline, CDR1 is SQVTM, CDR2 ANQGSEA. Supplemented by reference TRBV29-1 and TRBJ1-2, the full variable domain reads SAVISQKPSRDICQRGTSLTIQCQVDSQVTMMFWYRQQPGQSLTLIATANQGSEATYESGFVIDKFPISRPNLTFSTLTVSNMSPEDSSIYLCSVGGAYGYTFGSGTRLTVV.